The present entry profiles one T cell receptor (beta chain) with its context. Its target is not known. This sample stems from a study of T cell responses to AZD1222 COVID-19 vaccine. Clones were read by immunoSEQ multiplex PCR, and TCRdb kept only the in-frame ones, dropping some. The repertoire has about 110,000 clones, approximately 90% of them found once; the top ten carry 22%. This CDR3 contains 14 residues. The germline gives CDR1 GTSNPN, CDR2 SVGIG (reference sequence). Trimming removed 3 bases at V and 4 bases at J, with 15 bases between. Study-wide points: There were vaccine-associated CD4 TCRs across spike, dominant at 160-218 and 743-854. Seropositivity was recorded at baseline in only 6 or 7 AZD1222 recipients. Repertoires were collected only later (after the peak T cell response had occurred). Females made up more of the donors, who were largely white British, and clonal diversity may have come out too low.

The chain links TRBV30 to TRBJ1-1; a weak D match, TRBD1 (6 bases). The origin of this receptor is an adult in good health. The source material was peripheral blood, sampled on day 0 of AZD1222 vaccination. In nucleotides, the CDR3 is TGTGCCTGGAGGGGGGCAGGGGTAGTCACTGAAGCTTTCTTT. Translating gives CAWRGAGVVTEAFF.